This entry lists 28 T cell receptor beta chains sequenced from one sample in a study of CD8+ T cells in alopecia areata. Extraction of RNA preceded its reverse transcription into cDNA, which served as the sequencing template. The table came from immunoSEQ multiplex PCR; TCRdb's copy has only in-frame clones and leaves some out. The table records 65,000 to 100,000 clones, 45% to 60% of them present only once. The specimen was NKG2D-high CD8+ T cells sorted from blood. Receptors were obtained from a human donor with alopecia areata.

This clone occurred a few times. The chain recombines TRBV30 with TRBJ2-7; no reliable D call. V lost 0 bases and J 3 bases, leaving 21 bases between the germline ends. The V gene's germline CDR1 is GTSNPN and CDR2 SVGIG (reference sequence). The CDR3 has 17 residues. The CDR3 region is CAWSVPPTEPTHYEQYF. For the CDR3, the DNA is TGTGCCTGGAGTGTACCCCCGACGGAGCCCACTCACTACGAGCAGTACTTC.

The chain joins TRBV4-3 to TRBJ2-1; 9 bases are shared with TRBD2. Germline CDR1 is LGHNA and CDR2 is YSLEER. Trimming took 4 bases from V and 4 from J; bases not matched to a gene: 11. The CDR3 runs to 17 residues. CDR3 region: CASSPGATSGSYNEQFF. The CDR3 DNA is TGCGCCAGCAGCCCCGGGGCGACTAGCGGATCGTACAATGAGCAGTTCTTC.

This clone appeared a few times. The chain uses TRBV29-1 and TRBJ2-3; D remains ambiguous. The ends were cut back, 6 bases at V and 5 bases at J, with 15 bases in the middle. This CDR3 spans 13 amino acids. Germline V CDR1 and CDR2: SQVTM, ANQGSEA. The CDR3 sequence: CSVHYAVVDTQYF. CDR3 bases: TGCAGCGTACACTACGCTGTAGTAGATACGCAGTATTTT.

The chain joins TRBV30 to TRBJ1-1, with D possibly TRBD1 on 5 matching bases. The V and J ends lost 6 bases and 7 bases respectively, with 15 bases between them. There are 12 residues in the CDR3. From germline, CDR1 is GTSNPN and CDR2 SVGIG (reference sequence). Here the CDR3 DNA reads TGTGCCTGCAACAATTACAGGATTGAAGCTTTCTTT. Protein: CACNNYRIEAFF. Full variable domain (remainder filled in from reference TRBV30 and TRBJ1-1): SQTIHQWPATLVQPVGSPLSLECTVEGTSNPNLYWYRQAAGRGLQLLFYSVGIGQISSEVPQNLSASRPQDRQFILSSKKLLLSDSGFYLCACNNYRIEAFFGQGTRLTVV.

The chain uses TRBV29-1 and TRBJ1-2; maybe TRBD1 (5 bases). The CDR3 loop spans 11 amino acids. V lost 8 bases, J lost 4 bases, and 11 bases lay in between. Germline loops: CDR1 SQVTM, CDR2 ANQGSEA. The CDR3 bases are TGCAGCCCCCCGGGGCCCTATGGCTACACCTTC. Translated: CSPPGPYGYTF.

The chain employs TRBV5-6 and TRBJ2-7; D remains unclear. CDR3 size: 13 residues. V gave up 0 bases and J gave up 6 bases, with 10 bases separating them. Germline-derived CDR1 and CDR2 are SGHDT and YYEEEE. The CDR3 sequence is CASSLVPRVEQYF. The CDR3 DNA reads TGTGCCAGCAGCTTGGTCCCGCGTGTCGAGCAGTACTTC.

The chain has TRBV27 and TRBJ1-1, with TRBD1 identical over 8 bases. Germline V gene sequence: CDR1 MNHEY, CDR2 SMNVEV (reference sequence). This CDR3 has 13 amino acids. The ends lost 5 bases at V and 3 bases at J; junction bases unmatched: 2. CDR3 bases: TGTGCCAGCAGTATGGACAGGGACACTGAAGCTTTCTTT. Translation gives CASSMDRDTEAFF.

The chain links TRBV29-1 to TRBJ2-7; D perhaps matches TRBD2 (5 bases). The CDR3 runs 11 residues. Germline loops: CDR1 SQVTM, CDR2 ANQGSEA. Trimming took off 7 bases at V and 2 bases at J, with 9 bases between the two ends. The DNA for the CDR3 is TGCAGCGCGGACTTTGCCTACGAGCAGTACTTC. This codes for CSADFAYEQYF.

CDR3 loop: CASTQPGRDEQFF. CDR3 DNA sequence: TGTGCCAGCACACAACCAGGCAGGGATGAGCAGTTCTTC. V gene TRBV6-6 combines with J gene TRBJ2-1, with D possibly being TRBD1 (5 bases). There are 13 residues in the CDR3. Germline-derived CDR1 and CDR2 are MNHNY and SVGAGI (reference sequence). V was shortened by 7 bases and J by 8 bases, with 15 bases between the two germline ends.

The gene calls are TRBV14 and TRBJ1-1; D gene unclear. The CDR3 is 13 residues long. Germline values: CDR1 SGHDN, CDR2 FVKESK. V shed 0 bases and J shed 8 bases, with 10 bases lying between them. In nucleotides, the CDR3 is TGTGCCAGCAGCCAAGATTTTACGGGGGAAGCTTTCTTT. Its protein product is CASSQDFTGEAFF.

The rearrangement joins TRBV9 to TRBJ2-3; D unclear. CDR1 and CDR2 (germline): SGDLS, YYNGEE. CDR3 length equals 13 residues. V was clipped by 4 bases and J by 5 bases, with 11 bases between them. The CDR3, as DNA: TGTGCCAGCAGCCCCGCCTCAGGAGATACGCAGTATTTT. Amino acids: CASSPASGDTQYF.

The chain uses TRBV27 and TRBJ1-5; D is unresolved. The CDR3 is made up of 13 amino acids. Germline-derived CDR1 and CDR2 are MNHEY and SMNVEV (reference sequence). Trimming took 2 bases from V and 7 from J, leaving 9 bases between them. CDR3 nucleotide sequence: TGTGCCAGCAGTTTAGGGTTTCGGCAGCCCCAGCATTTT. Translation gives CASSLGFRQPQHF.

A few counts support this clone. The chain recombines TRBV28 with TRBJ2-5; D is perhaps TRBD2 (7 bases). This CDR3 has 15 amino acids. CDR1 is MDHEN, CDR2 SYDVKM, per germline. V gave up 2 bases and J gave up 2 bases, with 12 bases separating them. The CDR3 coding sequence is TGTGCCAGCAGTTTAGAAGGGGGGGAACAAGAGACCCAGTACTTC. This codes for CASSLEGGEQETQYF.

The V gene is TRBV2, the J gene TRBJ2-7; tentatively, D is TRBD1 (5 bases). V was trimmed by 1 base and J by 2 bases, leaving 6 bases between them. The CDR3 is 13 residues long. CDR1 is SNHLY, CDR2 FYNNEI, per germline. The CDR3 sequence: CASSEGGTYEQYF. Here the CDR3 DNA reads TGTGCCAGCAGTGAAGGGGGCACCTACGAGCAGTACTTC.

The rearrangement joins TRBV30 to TRBJ2-1; unclear D gene. Trimming removed 0 bases at V and 8 bases at J, with 8 bases between. CDR1 and CDR2 (germline): GTSNPN, SVGIG (reference sequence). The CDR3 is 12 amino acids. Written as DNA, the CDR3 is TGTGCCTGGAGTGTGGTTTCGGATGAGCAGTTCTTC. Amino acid sequence: CAWSVVSDEQFF.

This clone has more than one count but fewer than ten. The rearrangement links TRBV29-1 to TRBJ2-5; D remains unclear. The V and J ends lost 0 bases and 3 bases respectively, with 11 bases between them. Germline CDR1 and CDR2: SQVTM and ANQGSEA. This CDR3 region has 14 residues. The CDR3 here is CSVEDLSGEETQYF. CDR3 nucleotide sequence: TGCAGCGTTGAAGATTTAAGTGGGGAAGAGACCCAGTACTTC.

V is TRBV6-1 and J is TRBJ1-1; 8 positions match TRBD1. V trimming: 9 bases; J trimming: 0 bases; junction bases outside the gene matches: 9. The CDR3 totals 15 residues. In germline, CDR1 is MNHNS, CDR2 SASEGT. The CDR3 reads CASGVTGGLNTEAFF. The CDR3 DNA reads as TGTGCCAGTGGAGTTACAGGGGGATTGAACACTGAAGCTTTCTTT.

This rearrangement joins TRBV27 to TRBJ2-1; D is uncertain. V was shortened by 4 bases and J by 7 bases, with 5 bases between the two germline ends. Germline CDR1 is MNHEY and CDR2 is SMNVEV (reference sequence). The CDR3 sequence is 11 residues long. CDR3 nucleotides: TGTGCCAGCAGTTCCTTAAATGAGCAGTTCTTC. This translates into CASSSLNEQFF.

This rearrangement joins TRBV19 to TRBJ2-7; weak D call: TRBD1 (6 bases). V lost 5 bases and J 5 bases, leaving 13 bases between the germline ends. The CDR3 loop spans 13 amino acids. Germline V CDR1 and CDR2: LNHDA, SQIVND (reference sequence). The CDR3: CASSGPGEDEQYF. The DNA of the CDR3 is TGTGCCAGTAGTGGGCCAGGGGAAGACGAGCAGTACTTC.

The genes are TRBV6-5 and TRBJ2-1; a weak D match, TRBD2 (6 bases). V was clipped by 0 bases and J by 7 bases, with 13 bases between them. Looked up from germline, CDR1 is MNHEY and CDR2 is SVGAGI. The CDR3 covers 15 residues. DNA for the CDR3: TGTGCCAGCAGTTACTCAACGGGAGCAGGTAATGAGCAGTTCTTC. Translated, it gives CASSYSTGAGNEQFF.

This chain connects TRBV7-8 to TRBJ2-7; D uncertain. From germline, CDR1 is SGHVS and CDR2 FQNEAQ. Trimming removed 5 bases from V and 1 base from J, with 9 bases in between. The CDR3 is made up of 13 amino acids. CDR3 nucleotides: TGTGCCAGCAGCCCCATAGGGTCCTACGAGCAGTACTTC. Its protein is CASSPIGSYEQYF.

The chain couples TRBV29-1 to TRBJ2-2, with D tentatively TRBD1 (5 bases). This CDR3 region has 13 residues. In germline, CDR1 is SQVTM, CDR2 ANQGSEA. Trimming stripped 5 bases from V and 3 bases from J, with 10 bases between. The CDR3 coding sequence is TGCAGCGTTACAGGACAAGACACCGGGGAGCTGTTTTTT. Translated, it gives CSVTGQDTGELFF.

The V call is TRBV2, the J call TRBJ1-4; D unresolved. There are 11 residues in the CDR3. The germline CDR1 and CDR2 sequences are SNHLY and FYNNEI. V lost 3 bases to trimming and J lost 8 bases, with 4 bases between them. CDR3 DNA: TGTGCCAGCAGTGACCCGGAAAAACTGTTTTTT. Its translation is CASSDPEKLFF. The variable domain in full, with the rest retrieved from reference TRBV2 and TRBJ1-4, is EPEVTQTPSHQVTQMGQEVILRCVPISNHLYFYWYRQILGQKVEFLVSFYNNEISEKSEIFDDQFSVERPDGSNFTLKIRSTKLEDSAMYFCASSDPEKLFFGSGTQLSVL.

V usage is TRBV10-3 and J usage is TRBJ2-7, with D maybe TRBD1 (6 bases). Germline loops: CDR1 ENHRY, CDR2 SYGVKD. The V end was cut by 4 bases, the J end by 3 bases, with 10 bases between. CDR3 size: 13 residues. CDR3 loop: CAISGPDSYEQYF. In DNA form, the CDR3 reads TGTGCCATCAGTGGTCCGGACAGCTACGAGCAGTACTTC.

The J gene is TRBJ1-2, the V gene TRBV9, with 7 bases lining up with TRBD1. Germline V CDR1 and CDR2: SGDLS, YYNGEE. The CDR3 sequence is 15 residues long. Unmatched junction bases numbered 9, after V lost 3 bases and J lost 4 bases. CDR3 loop: CASSARTGDRYGYTF. CDR3 bases: TGTGCCAGCAGCGCCCGGACAGGAGACCGCTATGGCTACACCTTC.

This chain connects TRBV25-1 to TRBJ2-7; perhaps TRBD2 as D (5 bases). The CDR3 spans 13 residues. With 10 bases removed from V and 6 bases from J, the gap between germline ends came to 19 bases. Germline V gives CDR1 MGHDK, CDR2 SYGVNS. The chain's CDR3 is CATEGTRVGEQYF. In DNA form, the CDR3 reads TGTGCCACGGAAGGAACTAGGGTCGGCGAGCAGTACTTC.

The genes are TRBV11-2 and TRBJ2-5; 8 bases are a match to TRBD2. The V gene's germline CDR1 is SGHAT and CDR2 FQNNGV. V lost 3 bases, J lost 1 base, and 1 base stayed unmatched. The CDR3 contains 14 residues. CDR3 nucleotides: TGTGCCAGCAGCTTTCGGGAGGGCCAAGAGACCCAGTACTTC. Translation: CASSFREGQETQYF. The full variable domain, completed using reference TRBV11-2 and TRBJ2-5, is EAGVAQSPRYKIIEKRQSVAFWCNPISGHATLYWYQQILGQGPKLLIQFQNNGVVDDSQLPKDRFSAERLKGVDSTLKIQPAKLEDSAVYLCASSFREGQETQYFGPGTRLLVL.

This clone was found a few times. The V and J genes are TRBV2 and TRBJ2-7; 9 bases are shared with TRBD2. The CDR3 extends over 14 amino acids. V lost 7 bases, J lost 0 bases, and 4 bases stayed unmatched. CDR1 and CDR2 from the germline V gene are SNHLY and FYNNEI. The CDR3 loop reads CASTGGRVSYEQYF. The CDR3, as DNA: TGTGCCAGCACCGGCGGGAGGGTCTCCTACGAGCAGTACTTC.